The next 27 T cell receptor beta chains were all read from a single sample in a study of blood T cell repertoires in COVID-19. Profiling relied on immunoSEQ multiplex PCR, and the TCRdb table lists in-frame clones only, not all of them. The sample lists under 200,000 clones, 85% occurring once. Source material: peripheral blood. The receptors were gathered from a man in his fifties or sixties with COVID-19, enrolled during active disease.

This clone was counted between two and nine times. The chain has TRBV12-5 and TRBJ2-6; 10 bases align to TRBD1. Germline CDR1 reads LGHNT; CDR2 reads FRNRAP. The length of the CDR3 is 15 residues. The ends lost 5 bases at V and 15 bases at J; junction bases unmatched: 13. The CDR3 DNA reads as TGTGCTAGTGGTAAAAACTCGGACAGGGGGTCTGCCCTGACTTTC. Translated: CASGKNSDRGSALTF. The entire variable domain, with the rest obtained from reference TRBV12-5 and TRBJ2-6, is as follows: DARVTQTPRHKVTEMGQEVTMRCQPILGHNTVFWYRQTMMQGLELLAYFRNRAPLDDSGMPKDRFSAEMPDATLATLKIQPSEPRDSAVYFCASGKNSDRGSALTFGAGSRLTVL.

The chain links TRBV30 to TRBJ2-1; 8 positions agree with TRBD2. The germline V gene encodes CDR1 GTSNPN and CDR2 SVGIG (reference sequence). The CDR3 contains 12 residues. V lost 5 bases and J lost 7; bases outside the gene matches: 4. The DNA for the CDR3 is TGTGCCTGGTTAGCGGGATTAAATGAGCAGTTCTTC. Protein product: CAWLAGLNEQFF. Full variable domain (remainder filled in from reference TRBV30 and TRBJ2-1): SQTIHQWPATLVQPVGSPLSLECTVEGTSNPNLYWYRQAAGRGLQLLFYSVGIGQISSEVPQNLSASRPQDRQFILSSKKLLLSDSGFYLCAWLAGLNEQFFGPGTRLTVL.

J is TRBJ2-7 and V is TRBV27; D not resolved. V was clipped by 3 bases and J by 1 base, with 10 bases between them. The germline V gene has CDR1 MNHEY and CDR2 SMNVEV (reference sequence). This CDR3 has 14 residues. CDR3 sequence: CASSFIPGSYEQYF. In DNA, the CDR3 is TGTGCCAGCAGTTTTATTCCCGGGTCCTACGAGCAGTACTTC.

This clone has a single count. The chain employs TRBV5-4 and TRBJ1-1, with 8 bases that match TRBD1. This CDR3 is built from 15 residues. The germline CDR1 and CDR2 sequences are SGHNT and YYREEE (reference sequence). Germline trimming cut 0 bases from V and 1 base from J; bases unmatched to any gene: 2. This chain's CDR3 is CASSLATGGNTEAFF. CDR3 DNA sequence: TGTGCCAGCAGCTTGGCCACAGGGGGGAACACTGAAGCTTTCTTT.

The chain joins TRBV3-1 (or the pseudogene TRBV3-2) to TRBJ1-3; TRBD1 aligns across 7 bases. After removal of 0 bases from V and 2 bases from J, the junction contained 4 bases not matched to a gene. The CDR3 has 16 residues. Looked up from germline, CDR1 is LGHDT and CDR2 is YNNKEL (reference sequence). The CDR3 here is CASSQERDRAGNTIYF. In DNA form, the CDR3 reads TGTGCCAGCAGCCAAGAGCGAGACAGGGCTGGAAACACCATATATTTT.

The rearrangement uses TRBV4-2 and TRBJ1-5; D might be TRBD1 (6 bases). The V end lost 4 bases, the J end lost 7 bases, and 17 bases lay between the germline ends. The CDR3 spans 15 residues. From germline, CDR1 is LGHNA and CDR2 YNFKEQ. CDR3 region: CASSPWTVSKQPQHF. As DNA, the CDR3 is TGTGCCAGCAGCCCCTGGACAGTTTCTAAACAGCCCCAGCATTTT.

The chain combines TRBV5-4 with TRBJ1-1; the D is unclear. The CDR3 length is 14 residues. V was clipped by 0 bases and J by 3 bases, with 9 bases between them. Germline V gene data show CDR1 as SGHNT and CDR2 as YYREEE (reference sequence). This chain's CDR3 is CASSLGLTYTEAFF. CDR3 sequence (DNA): TGTGCCAGCAGCTTGGGACTAACTTACACTGAAGCTTTCTTT.

The rearrangement uses TRBV7-2 and TRBJ1-5, with 10 bases that match TRBD1. From germline, CDR1 is SGHTA and CDR2 FQGNSA. With 5 bases clipped from V and 4 bases from J, the junction kept 5 bases outside the gene matches. This CDR3 has 15 amino acids. CDR3 residues: CASSRDRGWNQPQHF. The CDR3 DNA reads TGTGCCAGCAGCCGGGACAGGGGATGGAATCAGCCCCAGCATTTT.

This clone was seen a handful of times. The CDR3 is CASRATASNQPQHF. DNA for the CDR3: TGTGCCAGCAGGGCGACAGCAAGCAATCAGCCCCAGCATTTT. The rearrangement links TRBV28 to TRBJ1-5, with D tentatively TRBD1 (5 bases). From germline, CDR1 is MDHEN and CDR2 SYDVKM. The CDR3 is 14 residues long. Trimming took off 6 bases at V and 1 base at J, with 10 bases between the two ends.

The chain is built from TRBV6-5 and TRBJ1-3; tentative D call: TRBD1 (5 bases). Germline V gives CDR1 MNHEY, CDR2 SVGAGI. V lost 0 bases, J lost 4 bases, and 10 bases lay in between. This CDR3 region has 15 residues. CDR3 protein: CASSYSSGLGNTIYF. CDR3 coding DNA: TGTGCCAGCAGTTACTCGTCAGGGCTCGGAAACACCATATATTTT.

This sequence joins TRBV10-1 and TRBJ2-5; 9 bases are shared with TRBD2. The germline V gene has CDR1 WNHNN and CDR2 SYGVQD (reference sequence). The CDR3 totals 16 residues. Unmatched junction bases numbered 7, after V lost 3 bases and J lost 2 bases. The chain's CDR3 is CASSEGISGSQETQYF. The CDR3 nucleotides are TGCGCCAGCAGTGAAGGTATTAGCGGGAGTCAAGAGACCCAGTACTTC.

The gene calls are TRBV2 and TRBJ1-6, with 8 positions matching TRBD1. V dropped 7 bases and J dropped 7; count of bases not matched to a gene: 9. This CDR3 has 15 residues. Germline values: CDR1 SNHLY, CDR2 FYNNEI. The CDR3 spells CASISQGAWNSPLHF. The CDR3 coding sequence is TGTGCCAGCATTTCCCAGGGGGCCTGGAATTCACCCCTCCACTTT.

The sample holds a few counts of this clone. V is TRBV12-3 or TRBV12-4 and J is TRBJ1-2, with D uncertain. V lost 4 bases, J lost 7 bases, and 13 bases lay in between. This CDR3 region has 13 residues. The chain's CDR3 is CASSSDAGSGYTF. CDR3 sequence (DNA): TGTGCCAGCAGTTCGGATGCGGGTAGTGGCTACACCTTC.

The gene calls are TRBV5-1 and TRBJ2-1; 11 bases agree with TRBD1. CDR3 length: 16 amino acids. V gave up 1 base and J gave up 8 bases; unmatched junction bases: 8. The germline CDR1 and CDR2 sequences are SGHRS and YFSETQ. The CDR3 DNA sequence: TGCGCCAGCAGCTTGCACGTCCCGGGACAGGGGGATGAGCAGTTCTTC. Amino acids: CASSLHVPGQGDEQFF.

This clone was counted a few times. The rearrangement uses TRBV5-6 and TRBJ2-7; D is ambiguous. Deletions cut 4 bases from V and 0 bases from J, with 11 bases between. This CDR3 has 14 amino acids. From germline, CDR1 is SGHDT and CDR2 YYEEEE. The CDR3 region has the DNA TGTGCCAGCAGCCGGGTCCGGGTCTCCTACGAGCAGTACTTC. Translating gives CASSRVRVSYEQYF. Together with reference TRBV5-6 and TRBJ2-7, the CDR3 gives the full variable domain: DAGVTQSPTHLIKTRGQQVTLRCSPKSGHDTVSWYQQALGQGPQFIFQYYEEEERQRGNFPDRFSGHQFPNYSSELNVNALLLGDSALYLCASSRVRVSYEQYFGPGTRLTVT.

This chain uses TRBV6-2 or TRBV6-3 with TRBJ2-7; TRBD2 matches at 11 bases. The CDR3 loop spans 14 amino acids. J lost 3 bases, V lost 2 bases, and 0 bases had no gene match. CDR1 is MNHEY and CDR2 is SVGEGT in the germline V gene. The CDR3 loop reads CASSYGTSGYEQYF. The CDR3 DNA follows: TGTGCCAGCAGTTACGGGACTAGCGGCTACGAGCAGTACTTC.

The chain links TRBV5-1 to TRBJ1-6; unclear D gene. The CDR3 is made up of 16 amino acids. Deletions cut 0 bases from V and 1 base from J, with 8 bases between. The germline V gene has CDR1 SGHRS and CDR2 YFSETQ. CDR3: CASSLDTFSYNSPLHF. The CDR3, as DNA: TGCGCCAGCAGCTTGGACACCTTTTCCTATAATTCACCCCTCCACTTT.

V gene TRBV2 combines with J gene TRBJ1-6; tentatively, D is TRBD1 (6 bases). Germline loops: CDR1 SNHLY, CDR2 FYNNEI. The V end lost 7 bases, the J end lost 7 bases, and 17 bases lay between the germline ends. This CDR3 comprises 15 residues. Here the CDR3 DNA reads TGTGCCAGCAATCGGCAGGGGACGGTAAATTCACCCCTCCACTTT. It translates to CASNRQGTVNSPLHF.

This chain links TRBV4-1 with TRBJ2-7; perhaps TRBD2 as D (5 bases). The germline V gene encodes CDR1 MGHRA and CDR2 YSYEKL. Trimming removed 9 bases from V and 2 bases from J, with 8 bases in between. There are 11 residues in the CDR3. The DNA for the CDR3 is TGCGCCAGTGGGCGGGCCTACGAGCAGTACTTC. Protein product: CASGRAYEQYF.

V and J are TRBV7-2 and TRBJ1-5, with D perhaps TRBD1 (5 bases). The CDR3 loop spans 14 amino acids. Trimming removed 4 bases from V and 5 bases from J, with 12 bases in between. Germline V lookup: CDR1 SGHTA, CDR2 FQGNSA. The CDR3 loop is CASSSRRGDQPQHF. For the CDR3, the DNA is TGTGCCAGCAGCTCCAGACGGGGGGATCAGCCCCAGCATTTT.

This chain links TRBV3-1 (or the pseudogene TRBV3-2) with TRBJ2-1, with 10 nucleotides matching TRBD2. This CDR3 is built from 17 residues. Germline loops: CDR1 LGHDT, CDR2 YNNKEL (reference sequence). With 0 bases clipped from V and 9 bases from J, the junction kept 11 bases outside the gene matches. Written as DNA, the CDR3 is TGTGCCAGCAGCCAAGATTCCCCTAGCGGGAGAATCTTTGAGCAGTTCTTC. Translating it yields CASSQDSPSGRIFEQFF.

This clone appeared a few times. This sample also contains other DNA sequences that code for the same CDR3. V usage is TRBV5-1 and J usage is TRBJ2-5; 8 bases agree with TRBD2. Germline V gene lookup returns CDR1 SGHRS and CDR2 YFSETQ. V lost 5 bases to trimming and J lost 5 bases; unmatched junction nucleotides: 5. This CDR3 has 13 amino acids. This CDR3 is CASSSSGTETQYF. The CDR3 nucleotides read TGCGCCAGCAGTAGTAGCGGGACCGAGACCCAGTACTTC. The entire variable domain, with the rest obtained from reference TRBV5-1 and TRBJ2-5, is as follows: KAGVTQTPRYLIKTRGQQVTLSCSPISGHRSVSWYQQTPGQGLQFLFEYFSETQRNKGNFPGRFSGRQFSNSRSEMNVSTLELGDSALYLCASSSSGTETQYFGPGTRLLVL.

The rearrangement links TRBV7-9 to TRBJ2-2; 12 positions match TRBD2. This CDR3 region has 16 residues. V shed 5 bases and J 4 bases; nucleotides not matched to a gene: 5. CDR1 is SEHNR and CDR2 is FQNEAQ in the germline V gene (reference sequence). The CDR3 nucleotides are TGTGCCAGCAGCCCCGGACTAGCGGGACCCACCGGGGAGCTGTTTTTT. It translates to CASSPGLAGPTGELFF.

The CDR3 DNA sequence: TGTGCCAGCTCACCAAGGGAGACAAACAATGAGCAGTTCTTC. Translating it yields CASSPRETNNEQFF. The chain employs TRBV18 and TRBJ2-1; D may be TRBD2 (5 bases). With 2 bases removed from V and 5 bases from J, the gap between germline ends came to 10 bases. This CDR3 has 14 residues. Germline loops: CDR1 KGHSH, CDR2 LQKENI.

V usage is TRBV13 and J usage is TRBJ2-5; D possibly corresponds to TRBD2 (5 bases). The CDR3 is 14 amino acids. Deletions cut 7 bases from V and 1 base from J, with 13 bases between. Germline assignment: CDR1 PRHDT and CDR2 FYEKMQ (reference sequence). The CDR3 is CASTPGSGQETQYF. CDR3 sequence (DNA): TGTGCCAGCACCCCTGGAAGCGGCCAAGAGACCCAGTACTTC.

The V and J genes are TRBV28 and TRBJ1-4; no definite D call. CDR1 and CDR2 (germline): MDHEN, SYDVKM. The CDR3 contains 15 residues. V was trimmed by 1 base and J by 0 bases, leaving 6 bases between them. The CDR3 DNA reads as TGTGCCAGCAGTTTATACACCGCAACTAATGAAAAACTGTTTTTT. It specifies CASSLYTATNEKLFF.

J is TRBJ2-7 and V is TRBV10-3, with D maybe TRBD1 (5 bases). This CDR3 spans 12 amino acids. Germline V lookup: CDR1 ENHRY, CDR2 SYGVKD. V was pared by 9 bases and J by 2 bases, with 11 bases between. In DNA form, the CDR3 reads TGTGCCATTCGGACAAATACCTACGAGCAGTACTTC. Protein product: CAIRTNTYEQYF.